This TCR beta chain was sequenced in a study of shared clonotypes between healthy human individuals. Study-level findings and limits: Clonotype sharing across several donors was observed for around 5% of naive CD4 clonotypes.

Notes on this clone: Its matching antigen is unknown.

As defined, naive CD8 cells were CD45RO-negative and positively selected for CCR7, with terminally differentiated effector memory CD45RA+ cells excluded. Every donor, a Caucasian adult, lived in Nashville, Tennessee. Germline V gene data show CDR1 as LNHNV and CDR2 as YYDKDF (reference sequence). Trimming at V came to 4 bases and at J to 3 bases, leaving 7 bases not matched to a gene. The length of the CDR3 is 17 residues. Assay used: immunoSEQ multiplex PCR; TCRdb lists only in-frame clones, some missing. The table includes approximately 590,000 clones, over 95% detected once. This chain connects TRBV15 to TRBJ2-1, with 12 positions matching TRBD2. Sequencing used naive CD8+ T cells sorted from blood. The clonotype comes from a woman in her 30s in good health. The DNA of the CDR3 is TGTGCCACCAGCATGCCTCTGACTAGCGGGAGCTACAATGAGCAGTTCTTC. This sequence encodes CATSMPLTSGSYNEQFF.